Listed here is a single T cell receptor (beta chain). Its antigen is not identified. This specimen belongs to a study of radiotherapy plus CTLA-4 blockade in lung cancer. Study summary: There were objective responses in around 18% of patients, and around 32% had disease control.

Broader study findings: Per reports, early blood T cell clone dynamics, plus interferon-beta, forecast response most strongly. Researchers report tumor-derived TCR clones expanding in blood after radiotherapy plus ipilimumab.

The table came from immunoSEQ multiplex PCR; TCRdb's copy has only in-frame clones and leaves some out. This table has about 93,000 clones, about 91% appearing once. The CDR3 has 14 residues. Per germline, CDR1 SNHLY and CDR2 FYNNEI. J was trimmed by 3 bases and V by 7 bases; bases with no gene match: 8. Focal radiation with ipilimumab CTLA-4 blockade was given to patients with chemo-refractory metastatic non-small-cell lung cancer. The TCR comes from a human donor with non-small cell lung cancer that progressed on radiotherapy plus ipilimumab. This chain uses TRBV2 with TRBJ1-1; 7 bases fit TRBD1. Sample: peripheral blood, taken from a patient treated with radiotherapy plus ipilimumab. CDR3 nucleotides: TGTGCCAGCATACGACAGGGTGGGTACACTGAAGCTTTCTTT. Protein: CASIRQGGYTEAFF.